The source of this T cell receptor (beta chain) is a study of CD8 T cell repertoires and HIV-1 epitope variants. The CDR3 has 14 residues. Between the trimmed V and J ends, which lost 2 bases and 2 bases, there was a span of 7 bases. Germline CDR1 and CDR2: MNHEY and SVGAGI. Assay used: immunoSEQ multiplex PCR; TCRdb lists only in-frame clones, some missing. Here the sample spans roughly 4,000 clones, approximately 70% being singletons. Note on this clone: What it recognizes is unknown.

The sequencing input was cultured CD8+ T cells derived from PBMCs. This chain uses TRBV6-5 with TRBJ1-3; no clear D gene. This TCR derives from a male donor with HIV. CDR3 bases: TGTGCCAGCAGTTACCGGAAGACTGGAAACACCATATATTTT. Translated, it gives CASSYRKTGNTIYF.